The 4 T cell receptor beta chains below were found in one sample sequenced in a study of T cells in women clearing cervical HPV infection (dated by TCRdb to 2016 to 2019). The library was generated by the immunoSEQ multiplex PCR assay. Sourced from immuneACCESS, this table was stored by TCRdb with only in-frame sequences that have V and J called. A share of the clones is absent; for the studies checked, an unresolved V gene accounts for under half, and the remainder has no known explanation. The record for this sample contains some 31,000 clones. The leading ten clones occupy under 3.5% of the sample. The sample was blood buffy coat. These receptors all stem from a woman between 18 and 69 years old with a cervical HPV16 infection that either progressed to CIN3+ or cleared (not recorded which).

Of note for this clone: Coverage ceases 3 residues before the CDR3 finishes, and the germline J gene fills in the end. This chain uses TRBV12-3 or TRBV12-4 with TRBJ1-1, with D perhaps matching TRBD1 (6 bases). V was clipped by 5 bases and J by 4 bases, with 14 bases between them. The CDR3 totals 14 residues. The CDR3 loop reads CASSLTGKATEAFF. CDR3 DNA, as far as it was read: TGTGCCAGCAGTCTTACAGGGAAAGCCACTGAA.

For this clone: The read terminates 3 residues ahead of where the CDR3 ends, so the germline J gene completes it. Other DNA sequences within the sample encode an identical CDR3. V usage is TRBV18 and J usage is TRBJ2-1, with TRBD1 matching over 9 bases. Looked up from germline, CDR1 is KGHSH and CDR2 is LQKENI. The V and J ends lost 6 bases and 7 bases, in that order; junction bases with no gene match: 13. The CDR3 covers 16 residues. Incomplete CDR3 DNA: TGTGCCAGCTCCCCCCCCTCACAGGGGGCGCAAAATGAG. Encoded protein: CASSPPSQGAQNE. The CDR3 reads in full as CASSPPSQGAQNEQFF.

With respect to this clone: The read is 3 residues too short to cover the CDR3 end, so that end is filled in from the germline J gene. The rearrangement links TRBV12-3 or TRBV12-4 to TRBJ2-5; 10 nucleotides match TRBD2. The CDR3 contains 16 residues. The J segment lost 2 bases and the V segment lost 3 bases, leaving 6 bases of the junction unmatched. CDR3 region: CASSLISGGSQETQYF. The DNA read from the CDR3 is TGTGCCAGCAGTTTGATTAGCGGGGGGTCTCAAGAGACC.

On this clone itself: The read ends 3 residues shy of where the CDR3 ends; the end is completed using the germline J gene. The chain joins TRBV5-1 to TRBJ2-7, with D tentatively TRBD1 (5 bases). The V and J ends lost 0 bases and 6 bases respectively, with 10 bases between them. The germline V gene encodes CDR1 SGHRS and CDR2 YFSETQ. This CDR3 region has 13 residues. The CDR3 here is CASSLGRTPEQYF. Incomplete CDR3 DNA: TGCGCCAGCAGCTTGGGACGGACACCCGAG.